The clone carrying this T cell receptor (beta chain) was seen at least ten times. The sample originates from a study of blood T cells in healthy people across ages. Roughly 9.2 milliliters of peripheral blood were drawn from each donor into EDTA-treated tubes. Per sample, no less than 5.5 micrograms of total RNA were extracted. CDR1 DFQATT and CDR2 SNEGSKA come from the germline V gene (reference sequence). CDR3 length: 18 amino acids. Unmatched junction bases numbered 16, after V lost 3 bases and J lost 0 bases. A second PCR, run for about 7 to 11 cycles, used a sample-barcoded 5' primer plus a J-beta primer mix. Unique molecular identifiers of 12 random nucleotides labeled each cDNA. TCRdb itself ran the 5' RACE reads through MiXCR, one entry per CDR3 protein. The data show some 1.5 million distinct CDR3 sequences, with about 30% seen just once and approximately 7.7% held by the top ten.

V and J are TRBV20-1 and TRBJ1-2; the match to TRBD1 covers 7 bases. Sequencing used blood. The receptor comes from a woman aged 25 to 45 in good health. The CDR3 reads CSASSGQRNYHPNYGYTF. The CDR3 nucleotides read TGCAGTGCTAGCTCGGGACAGCGAAATTATCATCCTAACTATGGCTACACCTTC.